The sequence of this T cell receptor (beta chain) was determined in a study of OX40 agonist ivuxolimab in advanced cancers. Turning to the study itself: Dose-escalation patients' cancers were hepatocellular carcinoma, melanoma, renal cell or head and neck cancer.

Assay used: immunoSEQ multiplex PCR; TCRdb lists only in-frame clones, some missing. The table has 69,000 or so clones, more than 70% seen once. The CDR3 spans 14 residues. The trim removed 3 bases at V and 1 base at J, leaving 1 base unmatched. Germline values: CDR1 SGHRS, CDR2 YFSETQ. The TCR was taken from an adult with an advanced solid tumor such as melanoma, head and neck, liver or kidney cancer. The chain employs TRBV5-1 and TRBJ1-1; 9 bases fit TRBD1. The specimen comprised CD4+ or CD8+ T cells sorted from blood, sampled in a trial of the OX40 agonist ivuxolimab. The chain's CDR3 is CASSWGQGNTEAFF. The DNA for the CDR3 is TGCGCCAGCAGCTGGGGACAGGGGAACACTGAAGCTTTCTTT.